The present T cell receptor (beta chain) was sequenced within a study of T cell responses to AZD1222 COVID-19 vaccine. Study conclusions and caveats: Dominant at 160-218 and 743-854, vaccine-associated CD4 TCRs also spanned spike. Without day 14 samples, only post-peak T cell repertoires were studied. Within unmutated variant regions lay the reported targets of nearly half of spike-specific TCRs.

On this clone itself: Its antigen is not identified.

Profiled with immunoSEQ multiplex PCR; TCRdb holds only in-frame clones, not every one. The data show about 21,000 clones, around 82% seen once. The receptor was derived from an adult in good health. The material sequenced was peripheral blood, taken on day 0 of AZD1222 vaccination.

The CDR3 sequence: CASSSLMGGPDTQYF. In nucleotides, the CDR3 is TGTGCCAGCAGCTCCCTGATGGGCGGACCAGATACGCAGTATTTT. The J gene is TRBJ2-3, the V gene TRBV11-2; D remains ambiguous. The CDR3 length is 15 residues. Germline lookup yields CDR1 SGHAT and CDR2 FQNNGV. Trimming shortened V by 4 bases and J by 4 bases, and 15 bases separated the two germline ends.